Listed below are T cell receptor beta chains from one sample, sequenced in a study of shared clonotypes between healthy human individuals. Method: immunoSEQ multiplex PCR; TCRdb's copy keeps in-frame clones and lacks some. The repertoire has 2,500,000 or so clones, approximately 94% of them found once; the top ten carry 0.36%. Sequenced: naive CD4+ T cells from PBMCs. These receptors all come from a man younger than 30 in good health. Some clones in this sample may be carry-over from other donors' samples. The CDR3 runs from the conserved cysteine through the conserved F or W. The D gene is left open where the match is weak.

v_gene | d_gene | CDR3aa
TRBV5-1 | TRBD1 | CASSLGAGGDYEQYF
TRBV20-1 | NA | CSASSKTEAFF
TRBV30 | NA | CAWSVGPREFYGYTF
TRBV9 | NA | CASSAGYNEQFF
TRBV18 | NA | CASSPSYQTTYEQYF
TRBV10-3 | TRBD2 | CAISESTSGYTGELFF
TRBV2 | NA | CASSEAPRGGDEQFF
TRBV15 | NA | CATSRDRGVATEAFF
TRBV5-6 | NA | CASGRAPYEQYF
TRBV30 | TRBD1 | CAWTPGQGGGNIQYF
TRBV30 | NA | CAWTQGIGNTIYF
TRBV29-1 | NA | CSTFVSDTQYF
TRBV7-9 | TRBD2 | CASSLDLWGLAEYNEQFF
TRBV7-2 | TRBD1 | CASSLMRGLPMNTEAFF
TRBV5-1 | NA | CASSLDRPSTDTQYF
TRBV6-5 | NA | CASKRAGEVSGELFF
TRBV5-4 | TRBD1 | CASSSPGQRNTEAFF
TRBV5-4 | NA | CASSLGHSGVGYEQYF
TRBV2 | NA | CASSGRGRGLNEKLFF
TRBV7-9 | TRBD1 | CASRPRQGRTDTQYF
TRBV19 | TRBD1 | CASSRQGARRYEQYF
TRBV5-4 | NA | CASSGDWASSYNEQFF
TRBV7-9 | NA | CASSLSAGEQFF
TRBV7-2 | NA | CASSRVGVNTEAFF
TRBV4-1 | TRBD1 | CASSLFPGQRIHF
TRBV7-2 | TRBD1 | CASSSGQLPYEQYF
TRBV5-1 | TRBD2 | CASRYREGWETQYF
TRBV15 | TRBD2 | CATSPVMTSGTETQYF
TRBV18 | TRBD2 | CASSGAGANEQYF
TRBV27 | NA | CASSLLERTQLSYNEQFF
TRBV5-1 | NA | CASSLPVSTDTQYF
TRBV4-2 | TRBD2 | CASSQEARELSYEQYF
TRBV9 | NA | CASSPPGKTWVQPQHF
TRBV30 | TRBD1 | CAWSVRSRGNGYTF
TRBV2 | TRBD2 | CASIPLLGGNIQYF
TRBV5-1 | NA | CASSPDLGQETQYF
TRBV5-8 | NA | CASSKLVAGELFF
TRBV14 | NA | CASSQVQSDTQYF
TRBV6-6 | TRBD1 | CASSSPGQGEWYEQYF
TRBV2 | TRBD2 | CASSAGLAGADEQYF
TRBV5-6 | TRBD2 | CASSRLAGGENEQFF
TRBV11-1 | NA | CASSPAGGARKTQYF
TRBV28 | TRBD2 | CASSPYGRGAYEQYF
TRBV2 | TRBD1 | CASSEGQADYYEQYF
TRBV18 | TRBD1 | CASSPDIRDRGDGYTF
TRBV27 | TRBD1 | CTTSLRGHTEAFF
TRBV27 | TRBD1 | CASSPGDRANQPQHF
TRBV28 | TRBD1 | CASRGTGSPRSGYTF
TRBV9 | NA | CASSVGQDRGREQYF